A single sample is the source of the 8 T cell receptor beta chains below, sequenced in a study of monozygotic twins with inflammatory bowel disease. From its re-call of the 5' RACE reads, TCRdb lists each CDR3 protein once, without DNA. The data show over 150,000 distinct CDR3 sequences, and the top ten clones hold approximately 2.4%. Sequenced input: blood. The origin of the receptors is a human donor with ulcerative colitis or Crohn's disease, or a healthy co-twin of an affected twin (not recorded which).

This chain links TRBV20-1 with TRBJ2-1; TCRdb proposes TRBD2, but this gene call is untestable without DNA. The CDR3 extends over 15 amino acids. Germline CDR1 DFQATT, CDR2 SNEGSKA (reference sequence). CDR3 region: CSARDVGGPGNEQFF.

The rearrangement joins TRBV28 to TRBJ2-4; TCRdb's D gene call, TRBD2, goes unchecked for lack of DNA. CDR1 and CDR2 (germline): MDHEN, SYDVKM. CDR3 length: 17 residues. The chain's CDR3 is CASSPRAGRGAKNIQYF.

The V gene is TRBV3-1, the J gene TRBJ2-5. This CDR3 spans 12 amino acids. Germline values: CDR1 LGHDT, CDR2 YNNKEL (reference sequence). CDR3 region: CASSQAEETQYF.

The chain combines TRBV15 with TRBJ2-7; TCRdb picks TRBD1, but there is no DNA to check that call. The CDR3 is made up of 11 amino acids. The germline gives CDR1 LNHNV, CDR2 YYDKDF (reference sequence). This chain's CDR3 is CATGGNYEQYF.

This chain connects TRBV12-3 or TRBV12-4 to TRBJ1-5; TCRdb reports TRBD1, a call that lacks DNA to check it against. The CDR3 is 13 amino acids. The CDR3 reads CASSYGTRQPQHF.

The chain joins TRBV12-3 or TRBV12-4 to TRBJ2-3; as DNA is missing, the TRBD1 call by TCRdb cannot be tested. This CDR3 spans 12 amino acids. CDR3 sequence: CASSLRGDTQYF.

CDR3 region: CSVEEMTRTVPTGELFF. V is TRBV29-1 and J is TRBJ2-2; the D gene TCRdb calls, TRBD1, cannot be checked with no DNA. This CDR3 has 17 amino acids. Germline V gene lookup returns CDR1 SQVTM and CDR2 ANQGSEA.

CDR3 in amino acids: CASSFGGGRTDTQYF. The chain couples TRBV5-5 to TRBJ2-3; there is no DNA to check the TCRdb D call of TRBD1. Looked up from germline, CDR1 is SGHKS and CDR2 is YYEKEE (reference sequence). The CDR3 is 15 residues long.